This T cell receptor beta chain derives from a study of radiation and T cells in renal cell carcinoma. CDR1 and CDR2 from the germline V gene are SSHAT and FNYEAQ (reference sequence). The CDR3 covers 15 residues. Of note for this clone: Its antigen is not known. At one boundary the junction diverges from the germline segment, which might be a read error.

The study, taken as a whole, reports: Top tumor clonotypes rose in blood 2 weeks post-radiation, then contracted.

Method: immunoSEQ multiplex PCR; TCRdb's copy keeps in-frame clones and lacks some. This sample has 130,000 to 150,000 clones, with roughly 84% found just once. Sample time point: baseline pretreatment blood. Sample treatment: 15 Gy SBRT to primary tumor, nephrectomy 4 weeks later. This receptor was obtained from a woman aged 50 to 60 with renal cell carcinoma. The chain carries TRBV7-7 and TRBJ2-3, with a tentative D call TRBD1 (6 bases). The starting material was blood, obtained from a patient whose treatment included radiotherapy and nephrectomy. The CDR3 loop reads CASSPTGTPLDTQYF. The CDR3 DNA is TGTGCTAGCAGCCCGACCGGGACACCCCTCGATACGCAGTATTTT.